The sequence of this T cell receptor (beta chain) was determined in a study of preoperative IRX-2 immunotherapy in early breast cancer. Treatment of the sample: preoperative locoregional IRX-2 cytokine immunotherapy. Preoperative locoregional IRX-2 cytokine immunotherapy was tested in the phase Ib source study. This CDR3 has 14 residues. The germline gives CDR1 SGHTA, CDR2 FQGNSA. V lost 1 base, J lost 6 bases, and 9 bases lay in between. Data came from immunoSEQ multiplex PCR; TCRdb stores just in-frame clones and leaves some out. Here the sample spans over 60,000 clones, around 94% being singletons.

The sample was gathered from a patient treated with IRX-2 immunotherapy. This clonotype was obtained from a human donor with breast cancer. The chain employs TRBV7-2 and TRBJ2-2; D unresolved. CDR3 DNA sequence: TGTGCCAGCAGCTTAGGTGTGGCGCCCGGGGAGCTGTTTTTT. Translation gives CASSLGVAPGELFF.